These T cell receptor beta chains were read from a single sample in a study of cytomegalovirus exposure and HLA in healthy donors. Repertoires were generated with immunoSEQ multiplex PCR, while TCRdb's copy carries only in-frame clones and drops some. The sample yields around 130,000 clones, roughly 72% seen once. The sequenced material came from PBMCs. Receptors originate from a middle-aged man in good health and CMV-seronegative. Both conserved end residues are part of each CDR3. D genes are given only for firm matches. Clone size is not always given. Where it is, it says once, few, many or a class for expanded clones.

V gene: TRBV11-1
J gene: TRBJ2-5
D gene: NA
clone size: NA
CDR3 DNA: TGTGCCAGCAGCCAGGGGAGCTTCCAGGGCGAAGAGACCCAGTACTTC
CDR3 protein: CASSQGSFQGEETQYF

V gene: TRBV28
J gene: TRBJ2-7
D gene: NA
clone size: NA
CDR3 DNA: TGTGCCAGCAAAGGTAGGGGGATATACGAGCAGTACTTC
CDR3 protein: CASKGRGIYEQYF

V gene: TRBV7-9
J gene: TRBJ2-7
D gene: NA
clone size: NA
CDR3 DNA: TGTGCCAGCAGCCACCCCCAGGGGAGGGGCGAGGACGAGCAGTACTTC
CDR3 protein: CASSHPQGRGEDEQYF

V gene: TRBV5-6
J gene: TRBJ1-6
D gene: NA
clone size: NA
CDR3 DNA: TGTGCCAGCAGCTTGGCTCAGAACCTAGGATCACCCCTCCACTTT
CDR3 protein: CASSLAQNLGSPLHF

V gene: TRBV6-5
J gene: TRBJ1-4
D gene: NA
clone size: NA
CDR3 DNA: TGTGCCAGCAGTTACTCGGGGGGTCCGAGAGAAAAACTGTTTTTT
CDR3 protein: CASSYSGGPREKLFF

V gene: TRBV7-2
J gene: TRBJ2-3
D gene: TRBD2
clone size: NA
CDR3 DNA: TGTGCCAGCAGTTCGAGGGGCGGGGGTGCAGATACGCAGTATTTT
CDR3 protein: CASSSRGGGADTQYF

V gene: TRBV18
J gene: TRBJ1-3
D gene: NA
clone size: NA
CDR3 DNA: TGTGCCAGCTCACCCTATTCGGAGGGCGGAAACACCATATATTTT
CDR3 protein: CASSPYSEGGNTIYF

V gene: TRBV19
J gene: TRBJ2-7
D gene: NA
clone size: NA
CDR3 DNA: TGTGCCAGTAGTAGGAGCGAGACAGGCTCCTACGAGCAGTACTTC
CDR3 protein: CASSRSETGSYEQYF

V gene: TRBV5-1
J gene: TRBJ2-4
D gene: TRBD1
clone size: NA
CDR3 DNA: TGCGCCAGCAAGAACTCTGCGACAGGGTTGAACAGTCAGTACTTC
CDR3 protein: CASKNSATGLNSQYF

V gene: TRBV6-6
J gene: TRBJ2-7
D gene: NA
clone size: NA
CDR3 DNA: TGTGCCAGCAGACAGGGAACGTCTAACGAGCAGTACTTC
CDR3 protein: CASRQGTSNEQYF

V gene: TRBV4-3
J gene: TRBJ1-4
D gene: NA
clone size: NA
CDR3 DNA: TGCGCCAGCAGCCAAAGTAACAGTAATGAAAAACTGTTTTTT
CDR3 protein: CASSQSNSNEKLFF

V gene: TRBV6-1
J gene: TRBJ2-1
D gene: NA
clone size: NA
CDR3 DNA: TGTGCCAGTGAAAAGGCGCGGTACAATGAGCAGTTCTTC
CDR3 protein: CASEKARYNEQFF

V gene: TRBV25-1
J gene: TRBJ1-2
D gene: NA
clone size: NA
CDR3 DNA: TGTGCCAGCGTCGGGTCTGGAGGCTGGACGGCTAACTATGGCTACACCTTC
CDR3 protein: CASVGSGGWTANYGYTF

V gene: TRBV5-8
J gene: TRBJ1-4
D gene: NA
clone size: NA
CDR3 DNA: TGTGCCAGCAGCTTGGGGGGCTTTAATGAAAAACTGTTTTTT
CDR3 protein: CASSLGGFNEKLFF

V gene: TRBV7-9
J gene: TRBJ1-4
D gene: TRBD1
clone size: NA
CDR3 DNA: TGTGCCAGCAGCTTAGCTACCTTCCGGGACAGGGAGAATGAAAAACTGTTTTTT
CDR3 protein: CASSLATFRDRENEKLFF

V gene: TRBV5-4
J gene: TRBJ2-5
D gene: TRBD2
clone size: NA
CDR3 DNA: TGTGCCAGCAGCTTACTAGCGGGCCAAGAGACCCAGTACTTC
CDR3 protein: CASSLLAGQETQYF

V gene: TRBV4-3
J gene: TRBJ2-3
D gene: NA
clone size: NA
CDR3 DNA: TGCGCCAGCAGCCAAGGACTAGTAGGGCGAGGTACGCAGTATTTT
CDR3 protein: CASSQGLVGRGTQYF

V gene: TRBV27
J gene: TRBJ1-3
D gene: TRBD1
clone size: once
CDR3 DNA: TGTGCCAGCAGTTCTACAGGGGGCAGCTCTGGAAACACCATATATTTT
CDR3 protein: CASSSTGGSSGNTIYF

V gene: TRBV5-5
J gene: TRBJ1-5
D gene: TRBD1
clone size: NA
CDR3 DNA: TGTGCCAGCAGCTTCGGGACAGGAACTTTGAGCAATCAGCCCCAGCATTTT
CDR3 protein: CASSFGTGTLSNQPQHF

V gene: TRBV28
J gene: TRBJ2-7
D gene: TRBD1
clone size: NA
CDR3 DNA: TGTGCCAGCAGTTACCCCGGGTCAGGGGGCGACGGAAGCGAGCAGTACTTC
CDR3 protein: CASSYPGSGGDGSEQYF

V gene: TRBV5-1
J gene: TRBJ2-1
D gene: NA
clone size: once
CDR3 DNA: TGCGCCAGCAGCGGGTGGGGGGGCGGGGGATCCAATGAGCAGTTCTTC
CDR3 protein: CASSGWGGGGSNEQFF

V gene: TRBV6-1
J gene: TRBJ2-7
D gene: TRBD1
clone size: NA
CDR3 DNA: TGTGCCAGCAGAGTGGGACAGGGGTCCTACGAGCAGTACTTC
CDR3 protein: CASRVGQGSYEQYF

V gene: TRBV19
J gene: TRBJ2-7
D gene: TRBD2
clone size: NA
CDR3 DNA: TGTGCCAGTATGGGAGTAGCGGGAGGGAGCGAGCAGTACTTC
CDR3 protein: CASMGVAGGSEQYF

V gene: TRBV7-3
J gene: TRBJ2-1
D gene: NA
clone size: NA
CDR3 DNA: TGTGCCAGCAGCTTAACCCTCGGAGCGGGTCCGAACAATGAGCAGTTCTTC
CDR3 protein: CASSLTLGAGPNNEQFF

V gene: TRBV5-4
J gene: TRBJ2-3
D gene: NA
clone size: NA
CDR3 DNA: TGTGCCAGCAGCTCACGGTACACGACAGGAAGGACAGATACGCAGTATTTT
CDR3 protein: CASSSRYTTGRTDTQYF

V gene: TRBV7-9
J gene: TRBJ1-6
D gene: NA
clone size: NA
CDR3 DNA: TGTTCCAGCAGCTCGGGGAATAATTCACCCCTCCACTTT
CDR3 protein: CSSSSGNNSPLHF

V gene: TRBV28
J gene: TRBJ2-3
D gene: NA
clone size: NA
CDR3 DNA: TGTGCCAGCAGCCCTATATCGGTAATGGGCACAGATACGCAGTATTTT
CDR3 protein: CASSPISVMGTDTQYF

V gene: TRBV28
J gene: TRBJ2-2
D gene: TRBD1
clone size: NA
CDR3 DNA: TGTGCCAGCAGTTTAGGGACAGCCCTCCGGCTAGGGGAGCTGTTTTTT
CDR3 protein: CASSLGTALRLGELFF

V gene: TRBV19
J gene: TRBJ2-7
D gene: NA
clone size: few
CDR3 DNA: TGTGCCAGTGCCGCAGGCCACGGCTACGAGCAGTACTTC
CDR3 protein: CASAAGHGYEQYF

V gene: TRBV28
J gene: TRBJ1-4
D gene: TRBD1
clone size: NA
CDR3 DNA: TGTGCCAGCAGTTACGGGACAGGGGCAACTAATGAAAAACTGTTTTTT
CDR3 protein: CASSYGTGATNEKLFF

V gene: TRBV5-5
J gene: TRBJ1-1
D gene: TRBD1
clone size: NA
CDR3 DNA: TGTGCCAGCAGCTCGGCGGGGACAGGGGGCCTTACTGAAGCTTTCTTT
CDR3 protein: CASSSAGTGGLTEAFF

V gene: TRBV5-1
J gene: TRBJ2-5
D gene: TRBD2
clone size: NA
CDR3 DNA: TGCGCCAGCAGCTTATCGGGGGGGGCCGGTGAGACCCAGTACTTC
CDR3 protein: CASSLSGGAGETQYF

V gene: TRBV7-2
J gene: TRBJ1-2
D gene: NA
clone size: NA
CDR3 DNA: TGTGCCAGCAGCTTAGGCGGGGCGCATTTGGGCTACACCTTC
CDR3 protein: CASSLGGAHLGYTF

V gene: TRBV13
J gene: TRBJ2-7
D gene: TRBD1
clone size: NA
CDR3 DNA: TGTGCCAGCAGCCAGAAAGACAGGGGACCCTACGAGCAGTACTTC
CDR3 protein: CASSQKDRGPYEQYF

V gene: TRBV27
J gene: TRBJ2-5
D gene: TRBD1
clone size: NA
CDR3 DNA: TGTGCCAGCAGTCCTTTGACAGGGGGAGAGACCCAGTACTTC
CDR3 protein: CASSPLTGGETQYF